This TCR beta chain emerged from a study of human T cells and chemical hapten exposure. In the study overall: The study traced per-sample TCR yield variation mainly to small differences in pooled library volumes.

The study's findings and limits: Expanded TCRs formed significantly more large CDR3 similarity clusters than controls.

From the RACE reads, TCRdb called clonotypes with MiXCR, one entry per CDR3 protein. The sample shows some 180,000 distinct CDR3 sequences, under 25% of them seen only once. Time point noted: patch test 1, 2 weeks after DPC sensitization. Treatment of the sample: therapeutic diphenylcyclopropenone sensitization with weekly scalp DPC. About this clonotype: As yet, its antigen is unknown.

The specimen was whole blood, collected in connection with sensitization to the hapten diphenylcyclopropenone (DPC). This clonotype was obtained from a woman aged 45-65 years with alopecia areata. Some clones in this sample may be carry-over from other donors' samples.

The CDR3 coding sequence is TGTGCCAGCAGCTTAGAGGTTGTCGGGACAGGGAACACCGGGGAGCTGTTTTTT. It encodes CASSLEVVGTGNTGELFF. This sequence joins TRBV7-8 and TRBJ2-2; 8 bases match TRBD1. The CDR3 is 18 amino acids. Germline V lookup: CDR1 SGHVS, CDR2 FQNEAQ. The J segment lost 1 base and the V segment lost 1 base, leaving 8 bases of the junction unmatched.